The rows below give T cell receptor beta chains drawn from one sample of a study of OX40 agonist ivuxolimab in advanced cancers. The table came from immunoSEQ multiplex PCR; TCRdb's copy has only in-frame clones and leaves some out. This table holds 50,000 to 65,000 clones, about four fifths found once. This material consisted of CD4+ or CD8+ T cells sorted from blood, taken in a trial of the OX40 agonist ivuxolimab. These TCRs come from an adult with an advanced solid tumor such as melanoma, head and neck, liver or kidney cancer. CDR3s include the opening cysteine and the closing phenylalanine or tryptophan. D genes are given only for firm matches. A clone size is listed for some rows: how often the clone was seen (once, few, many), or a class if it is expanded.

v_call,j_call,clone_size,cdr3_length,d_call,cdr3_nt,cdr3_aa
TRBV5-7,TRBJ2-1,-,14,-,TGTGCCAGCAGTCACAACCGAAGCGAGAATGAGCAGTTCTTC,CASSHNRSENEQFF
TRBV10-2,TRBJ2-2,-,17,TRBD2,TGCGCCAGCAGTGAAGCCGTGGGGGGGGCGAACACCGGGGAGCTGTTTTTT,CASSEAVGGANTGELFF
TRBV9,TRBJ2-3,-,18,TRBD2,TGTGCCAGCAGCGTAGAAGAGGGTACGGGGGGGCCGTTCAATACGCAGTATTTT,CASSVEEGTGGPFNTQYF
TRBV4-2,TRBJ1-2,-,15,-,TGTGCCAGCAGCCCACTCTCGGGGGGAATCCATGGCTACACCTTC,CASSPLSGGIHGYTF
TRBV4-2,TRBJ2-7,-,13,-,TGTGCCAGCAGTCCGCGGCGCCCTGGGGAGCAGTACTTC,CASSPRRPGEQYF
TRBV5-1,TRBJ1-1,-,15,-,TGCGCCAGCAGCTTTAAGGAAGGAGGAAACACTGAAGCTTTCTTT,CASSFKEGGNTEAFF
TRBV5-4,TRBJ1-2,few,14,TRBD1,TGTGCCAGCAGCTTGGTCCAGGGGGAGGATGGCTACACCTTC,CASSLVQGEDGYTF
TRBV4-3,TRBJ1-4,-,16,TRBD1,TGCGCCAGCAGCCAAGGAGACAGGGCGGATAATGAAAAACTGTTTTTT,CASSQGDRADNEKLFF
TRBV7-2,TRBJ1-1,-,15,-,TGTGCCAGCAGCTTAAACGTGGTAGGGGGCACTGAAGCTTTCTTT,CASSLNVVGGTEAFF
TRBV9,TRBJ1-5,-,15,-,TGTGCCAGCAGCGTAGATGAGGGACGAAATCAGCCCCAGCATTTT,CASSVDEGRNQPQHF
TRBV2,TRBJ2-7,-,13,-,TGTGCCAGCACCCAATTGGCAGGAGAACGGCAGTACTTC,CASTQLAGERQYF
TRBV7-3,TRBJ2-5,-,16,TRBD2,TGTGCCAGCAGCCCCCTGACTAGCGGAAGGCGGGAGACCCAGTACTTC,CASSPLTSGRRETQYF
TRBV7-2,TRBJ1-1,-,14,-,TGTGCCAGCAGCTTATTCAGAGTGAACACTGAAGCTTTCTTT,CASSLFRVNTEAFF
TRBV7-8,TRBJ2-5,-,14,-,TGTGCCAGCAGCTTAGTCCTGCTAGGAGAGACCCAGTACTTC,CASSLVLLGETQYF
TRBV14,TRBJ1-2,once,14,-,TGTGCCAGCAGCCCCCGGCGCAGTAACTATGGCTACACCTTC,CASSPRRSNYGYTF
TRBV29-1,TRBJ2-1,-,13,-,TGCAGCGTGGACAGTCGGATCTACAATGAGCAGTTCTTC,CSVDSRIYNEQFF
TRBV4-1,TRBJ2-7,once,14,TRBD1,TGCGCCAGCAGCCCTGACAGGGTCCCCTACGAGCAGTACTTC,CASSPDRVPYEQYF
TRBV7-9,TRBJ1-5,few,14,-,TGTGCCAGCAGCTTAGGACAGAGCAATCAGCCCCAGCATTTT,CASSLGQSNQPQHF
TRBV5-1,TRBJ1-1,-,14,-,TGCGCCAGCAGCCCGACCGGGGGCGAGGGGGGAGCTTTCTTT,CASSPTGGEGGAFF
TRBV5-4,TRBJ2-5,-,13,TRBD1,TGTGCCAGCAGCCAAGACAGGGAAGAGACCCAGTACTTC,CASSQDREETQYF
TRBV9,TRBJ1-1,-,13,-,TGTGCCAGCAGCGTCGGCAGATTCACTGAAGCTTTCTTT,CASSVGRFTEAFF
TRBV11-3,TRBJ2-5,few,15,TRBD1,TGTGCCAGCAGCTTCGGACAGGGAGAGGGAGAGACCCAGTACTTC,CASSFGQGEGETQYF
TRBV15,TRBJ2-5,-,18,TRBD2,TGTGCCACCAGCAGAGATTTCCGTCTAGCGGGGTACCAAGAGACCCAGTACTTC,CATSRDFRLAGYQETQYF
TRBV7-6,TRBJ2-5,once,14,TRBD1,TGTGCCAGCAGCCCATCAGGGGGCCCGGAGACCCAGTACTTC,CASSPSGGPETQYF
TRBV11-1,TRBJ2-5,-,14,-,TGTGCCAGCAGCCCCAGGACCAGTCAAGAGACCCAGTACTTC,CASSPRTSQETQYF
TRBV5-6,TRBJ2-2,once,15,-,TGTGCCAGCAGCTTGGGACAGACGAACACCGGGGAGCTGTTTTTT,CASSLGQTNTGELFF
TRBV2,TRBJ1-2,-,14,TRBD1,TGTGCCAGCAGTGTGTGGACAGGGAACTATGGCTACACCTTC,CASSVWTGNYGYTF
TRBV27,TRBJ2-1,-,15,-,TGTGCCAGCAGTTCCCACAGGGTTGAGGACAATGAGCAGTTCTTC,CASSSHRVEDNEQFF
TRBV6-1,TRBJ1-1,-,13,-,TGTGCCAGCAATCTAGGTGGGAACACTGAAGCTTTCTTT,CASNLGGNTEAFF
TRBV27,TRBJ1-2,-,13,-,TGTGCCAGCAGCTCCCAGGGGAGGGATGGCTACACCTTC,CASSSQGRDGYTF
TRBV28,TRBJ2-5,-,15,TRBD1,TGTGCCAGCAGTTTACCGACAGGGGCCGGAGAGACCCAGTACTTC,CASSLPTGAGETQYF
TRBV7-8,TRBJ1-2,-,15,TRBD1,TGTGCCAGCAGCTTAGGGGACAGGAGAGTTTATGGCTACACCTTC,CASSLGDRRVYGYTF
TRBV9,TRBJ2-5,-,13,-,TGTGCCAGCAGCCTAGGCAGTCAAGAGACCCAGTACTTC,CASSLGSQETQYF
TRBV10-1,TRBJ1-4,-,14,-,TGCGCCAACAAACCGACGGCACCTAATGAAAAACTGTTTTTT,CANKPTAPNEKLFF
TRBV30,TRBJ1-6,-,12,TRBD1,TGTGCCTGGAACAGGGGGGAGTCACCCCTCCACTTT,CAWNRGESPLHF
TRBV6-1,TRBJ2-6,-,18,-,TGTGCCAGCAGTGAAGTAGGATCTTGGGGGGCTGGGGCCAACGTCCTGACTTTC,CASSEVGSWGAGANVLTF
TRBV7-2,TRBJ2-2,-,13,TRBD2,TGTGCCAGCAGCTATCGGGGGGCCGGGGAGCTGTTTTTT,CASSYRGAGELFF
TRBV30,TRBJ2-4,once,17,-,TGTGCCTGGAGTAGGGGCCTACCCGCATCTGGGGAAAACATTCAGTACTTC,CAWSRGLPASGENIQYF
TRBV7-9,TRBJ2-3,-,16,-,TGTGCCAGCAGCTTAGCTCTCCTGTCTAGCACAGATACGCAGTATTTT,CASSLALLSSTDTQYF
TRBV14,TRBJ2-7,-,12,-,TGTGCCAGCAGCCAGGGGAACTACGAGCAGTACTTC,CASSQGNYEQYF
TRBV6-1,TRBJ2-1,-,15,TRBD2,TGTGCCAGCAGCGCCGCTAGCGGCACCTACAATGAGCAGTTCTTC,CASSAASGTYNEQFF
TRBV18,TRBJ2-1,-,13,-,TGTGCCAGCTCACCTACCTCCTACAATGAGCAGTTCTTC,CASSPTSYNEQFF
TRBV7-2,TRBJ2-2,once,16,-,TGTGCCAGCAGCTTAGAGGGCAGAAAAGACACCGGGGAGCTGTTTTTT,CASSLEGRKDTGELFF
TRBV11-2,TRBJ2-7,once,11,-,TGTGCCGGAGGGAGGCCGGGCGAGCAGTACTTC,CAGGRPGEQYF
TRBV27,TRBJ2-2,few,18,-,TGTGCCAGCAGTTTTATCGGCCTACAGGGTGGAAACACCGGGGAGCTGTTTTTT,CASSFIGLQGGNTGELFF
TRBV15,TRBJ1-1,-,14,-,TGTGCCACCAGCGACAGGTTGACAAACACTGAAGCTTTCTTT,CATSDRLTNTEAFF
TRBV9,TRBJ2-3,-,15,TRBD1,TGTGCCAGCAGCGTAGGGACAGGGACCACAGATACGCAGTATTTT,CASSVGTGTTDTQYF
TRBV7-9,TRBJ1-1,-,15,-,TGTGCCAGCAGCGGGACTGGGCAGGGATACACTGAAGCTTTCTTT,CASSGTGQGYTEAFF
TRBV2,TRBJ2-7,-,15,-,TGTGCCAGCAGTGAAGCGGCAGGAACTTACTACGAGCAGTACTTC,CASSEAAGTYYEQYF
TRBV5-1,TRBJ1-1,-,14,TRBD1,TGCGCCAGCAGCTGGGGACAGGGGGCAGGTGAAGCTTTCTTT,CASSWGQGAGEAFF
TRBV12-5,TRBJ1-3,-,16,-,TGTGCTAGTGCCAACTCACCCACACGCTCTGGAAACACCATATATTTT,CASANSPTRSGNTIYF
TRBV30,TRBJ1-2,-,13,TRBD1,TGTGCCTGGAGCCGGGACAGACCCTATGGCTACACCTTC,CAWSRDRPYGYTF
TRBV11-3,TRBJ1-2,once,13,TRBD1,TGTGCCAGCAGCTCCGGGACAGGGGATGGCTACACCTTC,CASSSGTGDGYTF